A single sample is the source of the 25 T cell receptor beta chains below, sequenced in a study of T cell responses to AZD1222 COVID-19 vaccine. Sequencing was performed with immunoSEQ multiplex PCR; in TCRdb, only in-frame clones are kept and a portion is missing. The table has about 54,000 clones, roughly nine tenths seen once. The sequenced sample was peripheral blood, obtained 28 days after the second AZD1222 dose. All receptors derive from an adult who received the AZD1222 COVID-19 vaccine.

The chain is built from TRBV11-3 and TRBJ2-7; 7 bases line up with TRBD1. CDR1 is SGHNT and CDR2 is YENEEA in the germline V gene. This CDR3 is 13 amino acids long. V trimming: 6 bases; J trimming: 1 base; junction bases outside the gene matches: 3. CDR3 residues: CASRTGYSYEQYF. The CDR3 coding sequence is TGTGCCAGCAGGACAGGGTATTCCTACGAGCAGTACTTC.

The gene calls are TRBV10-1 and TRBJ2-7; perhaps TRBD2 as D (6 bases). In germline, CDR1 is WNHNN, CDR2 SYGVQD (reference sequence). The CDR3 totals 14 residues. The V and J ends lost 3 bases and 4 bases respectively, with 13 bases between them. The CDR3 nucleotides read TGCGCCAGCAGTGATGGGGGAGGATCTTACGAGCAGTACTTC. Translation: CASSDGGGSYEQYF.

V gene TRBV14 combines with J gene TRBJ2-3; D gene unclear. The CDR3 length is 16 residues. Between the trimmed V and J ends, which lost 2 bases and 4 bases, there was a span of 16 bases. In germline, CDR1 is SGHDN, CDR2 FVKESK. The DNA for the CDR3 is TGTGCCAGCAGCCAACCGGACCCCCCCGTCCCAGATACGCAGTATTTT. Encoded protein: CASSQPDPPVPDTQYF.

This clone was counted between two and nine times. The chain carries TRBV7-6 and TRBJ2-4; D not certain. From germline, CDR1 is SGHVS and CDR2 FNYEAQ. The CDR3 loop spans 20 amino acids. V was shortened by 5 bases and J by 0 bases, with 26 bases between the two germline ends. CDR3 coding DNA: TGTGCCAGCAGCCCCCCATGGTGGAAGAAACCTCCCGTAGCCAAAAACATTCAGTACTTC. Its protein product is CASSPPWWKKPPVAKNIQYF.

This chain connects TRBV28 to TRBJ1-5; no clear D. V lost 3 bases to trimming and J lost 1 base, with 4 bases between them. Germline values: CDR1 MDHEN, CDR2 SYDVKM. The CDR3 length is 13 residues. The CDR3 sequence is CASSFESNQPQHF. As DNA, the CDR3 is TGTGCCAGCAGTTTCGAAAGCAATCAGCCCCAGCATTTT.

V is TRBV12-3 or TRBV12-4 and J is TRBJ2-7; TRBD2 agrees at 11 bases. The J segment lost 7 bases and the V segment lost 8 bases, leaving 7 bases of the junction unmatched. The CDR3 is 13 amino acids. DNA for the CDR3: TGTGCCAGCCGAAATAGCGGGAGGGGTGAGCAGTACTTC. Translated, it gives CASRNSGRGEQYF.

V and J are TRBV6-5 and TRBJ1-4; D uncertain. V was trimmed by 4 bases and J by 10 bases, leaving 16 bases between them. The germline gives CDR1 MNHEY, CDR2 SVGAGI. The CDR3 has 14 residues. In nucleotides, the CDR3 is TGTGCCAGCAGTTTACAACGCCGAGAGGGAAAACTGTTTTTT. Translated: CASSLQRREGKLFF.

The J gene is TRBJ2-2, the V gene TRBV5-6; 11 bases fit TRBD1. Germline lookup yields CDR1 SGHDT and CDR2 YYEEEE. This CDR3 comprises 16 residues. J gave up 4 bases and V 2 bases, and 4 bases lay outside the gene matches. The CDR3 region has the DNA TGTGCCAGCAGCTTTGTGGACAGGGGGCCCACCGGGGAGCTGTTTTTT. It encodes CASSFVDRGPTGELFF.

This sequence joins TRBV5-1 and TRBJ2-1; 15 bases are a match to TRBD2. The CDR3 totals 19 residues. J lost 9 bases, V lost 0 bases, and 13 bases had no gene match. Germline V lookup: CDR1 SGHRS, CDR2 YFSETQ. DNA of the CDR3: TGCGCCAGCAGCTTGGACCCGGGACTAGCGGGAGGCCCGGAGGGTGAGCAGTTCTTC. Protein product: CASSLDPGLAGGPEGEQFF.

This rearrangement joins TRBV2 to TRBJ2-1; 8 positions match TRBD2. Germline V gene lookup returns CDR1 SNHLY and CDR2 FYNNEI. Trimming cost V 9 bases and J 6 bases; bases outside gene matches: 10. This CDR3 is 14 amino acids long. CDR3 protein: CASRNREGRNEQFF. In DNA, the CDR3 is TGTGCCAGTAGGAATCGGGAGGGCCGCAATGAGCAGTTCTTC. Using reference TRBV2 and TRBJ2-1 for the parts outside the CDR3, the full variable domain is EPEVTQTPSHQVTQMGQEVILRCVPISNHLYFYWYRQILGQKVEFLVSFYNNEISEKSEIFDDQFSVERPDGSNFTLKIRSTKLEDSAMYFCASRNREGRNEQFFGPGTRLTVL.

The V gene is TRBV6-5, the J gene TRBJ1-6; D remains ambiguous. The germline V gene has CDR1 MNHEY and CDR2 SVGAGI. The V and J ends lost 6 bases and 7 bases respectively, with 13 bases between them. The CDR3 spans 14 residues. This chain's CDR3 is CASSGPGRNSPLHF. The CDR3 bases are TGTGCCAGCAGCGGTCCTGGGAGGAATTCACCCCTCCACTTT.

This rearrangement joins TRBV21-1 to TRBJ2-7. TRBV21-1 is tagged as a pseudogene. CDR3 length: 11 residues. CDR3 sequence reads: CASSKEHEQYF. For the CDR3, the DNA is TGTGCCAGCAGCAAAGAACACGAGCAGTACTTC.

This CDR3 is CASSYGGTGNEQFF. The CDR3 DNA is TGTGCCAGCAGCTATGGGGGAACGGGCAATGAGCAGTTCTTC. The chain couples TRBV6-2 or TRBV6-3 to TRBJ2-1, with D perhaps TRBD1 or TRBD2 (5 bases each). From germline, CDR1 is MNHEY and CDR2 SVGEGT. This CDR3 is built from 14 residues. Trimming removed 6 bases from V and 6 bases from J, with 15 bases in between.

The chain employs TRBV6-5 and TRBJ1-5, with D possibly matching TRBD1 (5 bases). CDR3 length: 13 residues. The germline V gene has CDR1 MNHEY and CDR2 SVGAGI. V dropped 0 bases and J dropped 9 bases, with 9 bases sitting between them. The CDR3 protein is CASSYSGERPQHF. As DNA, the CDR3 is TGTGCCAGCAGTTACTCAGGGGAAAGGCCCCAGCATTTT.

The CDR3 protein is CAWKTGLSLNQPQHF. In nucleotides, the CDR3 is TGTGCCTGGAAAACAGGCCTCTCTTTGAATCAGCCCCAGCATTTT. The V call is TRBV30, the J call TRBJ1-5; TRBD1 is a possible D gene (5 bases). This CDR3 spans 15 amino acids. Germline CDR1 is GTSNPN and CDR2 is SVGIG (reference sequence). V shed 4 bases and J shed 4 bases, with 17 bases lying between them.

The chain couples TRBV6-5 to TRBJ1-5; D unclear. This CDR3 region has 15 residues. Germline assignment: CDR1 MNHEY and CDR2 SVGAGI. Trimming removed 7 bases from V and 0 bases from J, with 13 bases in between. The CDR3 coding sequence is TGTGCCAGCACCAGTGGAGGCAATAGCAATCAGCCCCAGCATTTT. This translates into CASTSGGNSNQPQHF.

This chain uses TRBV30 with TRBJ2-7, with D uncertain. The germline V gene encodes CDR1 GTSNPN and CDR2 SVGIG (reference sequence). V lost 2 bases, J lost 7 bases, and 24 bases lay in between. CDR3 length equals 16 residues. The chain's CDR3 is CAWSLGLSPTSREQYF. In DNA, the CDR3 is TGTGCCTGGAGTTTAGGCCTGAGCCCCACATCTCGGGAGCAGTACTTC.

This rearrangement joins TRBV6-5 to TRBJ2-5, with a tentative D call TRBD1 (6 bases). The V and J ends lost 6 bases and 2 bases respectively, with 16 bases between them. The CDR3 covers 15 residues. Germline CDR1 is MNHEY and CDR2 is SVGAGI. CDR3 coding DNA: TGTGCCAGCAGACCACCGGGACAAATACAAGAGACCCAGTACTTC. Its protein product is CASRPPGQIQETQYF.

This chain connects TRBV28 to TRBJ2-1, with 8 bases that match TRBD1. The V gene's germline CDR1 is MDHEN and CDR2 SYDVKM. There are 15 residues in the CDR3. After removal of 6 bases from V and 8 bases from J, the junction contained 12 bases not matched to a gene. CDR3: CASSPVPGGWDEQFF. CDR3 coding DNA: TGTGCCAGCAGCCCAGTGCCAGGGGGCTGGGATGAGCAGTTCTTC.

This chain uses TRBV7-2 with TRBJ2-7, with 9 bases lining up with TRBD2. The germline CDR1 and CDR2 sequences are SGHTA and FQGNSA. Trimming cost V 5 bases and J 4 bases; bases outside gene matches: 9. The CDR3 is 15 residues long. CDR3 bases: TGTGCCAGCAGCAGGCTAGCGGGAACAAAATACGAGCAGTACTTC. It specifies CASSRLAGTKYEQYF.

The chain combines TRBV19 with TRBJ2-1; no reliable D call. The CDR3 is 13 residues long. V lost 0 bases, J lost 4 bases, and 4 bases lay in between. Germline V gives CDR1 LNHDA, CDR2 SQIVND (reference sequence). The CDR3 reads CASSIELYNEQFF. The DNA for the CDR3 is TGTGCCAGTAGTATAGAACTGTACAATGAGCAGTTCTTC.

The chain joins TRBV6-2 or TRBV6-3 to TRBJ2-6; D gene uncertain. The V end was cut by 2 bases, the J end by 1 base, with 12 bases between. Germline-derived CDR1 and CDR2 are MNHEY and SVGEGT. The CDR3 is made up of 17 amino acids. The CDR3 nucleotides are TGTGCCAGCAGTTACGGGCAGGTTTTGTCTGGGGCCAACGTCCTGACTTTC. Translation gives CASSYGQVLSGANVLTF.

The chain combines TRBV3-1 (or the pseudogene TRBV3-2) with TRBJ1-5, with D hard to call. The CDR3 contains 13 residues. CDR1 LGHDT and CDR2 YNNKEL come from the germline V gene (reference sequence). The V end lost 0 bases, the J end lost 5 bases, and 5 bases lay between the germline ends. CDR3 amino acids: CASSQDIDQPQHF. The DNA for the CDR3 is TGTGCCAGCAGCCAAGATATCGATCAGCCCCAGCATTTT.

The chain carries TRBV7-8 and TRBJ2-5, with 10 bases aligning to TRBD2. The CDR3 is 16 amino acids. Unmatched junction bases numbered 9, after V lost 5 bases and J lost 3 bases. CDR1 and CDR2 (germline): SGHVS, FQNEAQ. The CDR3: CASSGLAGVGKETQYF. For the CDR3, the DNA is TGTGCCAGCAGCGGGCTAGCGGGAGTGGGAAAAGAGACCCAGTACTTC.

The chain joins TRBV11-2 to TRBJ2-2; perhaps TRBD2 as D (7 bases). With 0 bases removed from V and 0 bases from J, the gap between germline ends came to 11 bases. CDR1 and CDR2 (germline): SGHAT, FQNNGV. The CDR3 spans 17 residues. The CDR3: CASSLDRGATNTGELFF. CDR3 DNA: TGTGCCAGCAGCTTAGATCGGGGGGCCACGAACACCGGGGAGCTGTTTTTT.